The clone carrying this T cell receptor beta chain has more than one count but fewer than ten. The entry originates in a study of T-cell memory formation after mild COVID-19. V was shortened by 5 bases and J by 6 bases, with 7 bases between the two germline ends. This CDR3 region has 11 residues. MiXCR, run by TCRdb on the 5' RACE reads, gives a single entry per CDR3 protein. Of 360,000 or so distinct CDR3 sequences in the sample, 28% are singletons; the top ten hold about 13%. The chain recombines TRBV12-3 or TRBV12-4 with TRBJ1-2; D remains unclear. Sequenced input: PBMCs or a T cell subset sorted from them (not recorded which). The receptor's source is an adult woman who had mild COVID-19 (a few samples of this study predate the infection). Cell type and time point are not known. The CDR3 protein is CASSPGDGYTF. CDR3 bases: TGTGCCAGCAGTCCCGGGGATGGCTACACCTTC.